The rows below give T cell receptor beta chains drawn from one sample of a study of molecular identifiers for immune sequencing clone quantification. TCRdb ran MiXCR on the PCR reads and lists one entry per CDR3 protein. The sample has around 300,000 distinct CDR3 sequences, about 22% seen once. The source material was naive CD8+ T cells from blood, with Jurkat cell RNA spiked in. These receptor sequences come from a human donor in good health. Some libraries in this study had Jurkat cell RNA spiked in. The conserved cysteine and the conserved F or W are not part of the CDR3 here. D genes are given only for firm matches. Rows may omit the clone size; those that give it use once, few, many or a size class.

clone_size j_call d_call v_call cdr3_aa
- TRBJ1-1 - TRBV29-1 SVEELKDISAF
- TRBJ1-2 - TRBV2 ASSDRYNYGYT
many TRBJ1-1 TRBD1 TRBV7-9 ASSFHPDRGGTEAF
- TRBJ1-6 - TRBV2 ASSEARTAFILPLH
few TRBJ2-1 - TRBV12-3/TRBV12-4 ASSSGTPYGNEQF
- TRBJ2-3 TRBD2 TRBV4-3 ASSQEGKREGADTQY
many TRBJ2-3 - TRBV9 ASSVGEGPDTQY
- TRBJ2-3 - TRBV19 ASSIGADRTDTQY
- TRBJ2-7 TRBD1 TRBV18 ASSPNRGRPYEQY
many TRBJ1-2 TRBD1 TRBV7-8 ASSFTGTGVNYGYT
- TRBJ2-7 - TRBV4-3 ASSQDPDRTYEQY
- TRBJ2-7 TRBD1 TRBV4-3 ASSQDLMVAGTGFYEQY
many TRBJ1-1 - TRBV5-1 ASSLVAGNTEAF
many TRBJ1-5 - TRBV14 ASSIQVTLWGNQPQH
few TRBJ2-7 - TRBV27 ASNNARGGGNEQY
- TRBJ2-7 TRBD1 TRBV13 ASSKPGQGRFEQY
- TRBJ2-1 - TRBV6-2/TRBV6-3 ASSLGFSSYNEQF
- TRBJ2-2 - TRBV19 ASSIWSGEELF
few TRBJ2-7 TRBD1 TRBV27 ASSWGGQGSYEQY
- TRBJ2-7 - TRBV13 ASSLSGTGSSGQY
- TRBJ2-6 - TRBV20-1 SARAQSSGANVLT
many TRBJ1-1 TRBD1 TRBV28 ASSYRGRGEAF
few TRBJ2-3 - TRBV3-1 ASSPGPGDTQY
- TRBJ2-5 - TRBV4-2 TSSQEYRGYQETQY
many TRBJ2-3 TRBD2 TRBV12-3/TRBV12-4 ASSSRPPSGSRTDTQY
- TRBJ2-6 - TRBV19 ASSIVGSSGANVLT
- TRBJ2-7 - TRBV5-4 ASSNWGGAYAQY
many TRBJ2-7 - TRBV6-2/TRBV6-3 ASSYQYEQY